This T cell receptor beta chain was sequenced in a study of blood T cell repertoires in COVID-19. Measured with immunoSEQ multiplex PCR; TCRdb has only the in-frame clones, and not every one. The sample yields approximately 250,000 clones, approximately 86% seen once. Material: peripheral blood. This clonotype was sampled from a woman aged 55 to 70 with active or convalescent COVID-19.

In nucleotides, the CDR3 is TGCGCCAGCAGCCAACCGACCCGGGATGGGCGAAACACTGAAGCTTTCTTT. Amino acid sequence: CASSQPTRDGRNTEAFF. This sequence joins TRBV4-1 and TRBJ1-1; D gene ambiguous. Germline V CDR1 and CDR2: MGHRA, YSYEKL. Trimming took 2 bases from V and 2 from J, leaving 18 bases between them. There are 17 residues in the CDR3.